A single sample is the source of the 3 T cell receptor beta chains below, sequenced in a study of T cells in Graves' hyperthyroidism and ophthalmopathy (dated by TCRdb to the late 2010s). Library construction relied on multiplex PCR. The sequencer listed for this sample is Illumina HiSeq 2000. The TCR beta CDR3 regions were amplified from RNA transcripts. A first-round RT-PCR of the TCR CDR3 used the HTBI primer set with the Qiagen OneStep RT-PCR kit. Using fastp trimming at Q25 and MiXCR clonotype assembly, TCRdb reanalyzed the public sequencing data and kept in-frame beta chains. Records with the same CDR3 protein are collapsed into one entry carrying the most frequent genes and DNA. This sample is represented by approximately 320,000 distinct CDR3 sequences; 15% to 20% of them were singletons. The ten largest account for around 34% of the sample. The sample was blood. These receptors were collected from a man aged 25-45 years with Graves' hyperthyroidism.

At least ten counts were recorded for this clonotype. The gene calls are TRBV12-3 or TRBV12-4 and TRBJ1-1, with D possibly TRBD1 on 6 matching bases. This CDR3 has 14 residues. Trimming shortened V by 1 base and J by 2 bases, and 8 bases separated the two germline ends. In nucleotides, the CDR3 is TGTGCCAGCAGTTTAGGGGGGGGCAACACTGAAGCTTTCTTT. It translates to CASSLGGGNTEAFF.

This clonotype came up a few times. The chain has TRBV10-3 and TRBJ1-5, with 8 nucleotides matching TRBD1. CDR3 length equals 14 residues. Germline V lookup: CDR1 ENHRY, CDR2 SYGVKD. V was clipped by 10 bases and J by 7 bases; unmatched bases: 12. This CDR3 is CATETGTGGQPQHF. CDR3 bases: TGTGCCACCGAAACCGGGACAGGAGGCCAGCCCCAGCATTTT.

J is TRBJ2-2 and V is TRBV4-2; D might be TRBD2 (6 bases). The CDR3 covers 18 residues. The germline V and J ends were trimmed by 0 bases and 4 bases, with 18 bases remaining between them. The V gene's germline CDR1 is LGHNA and CDR2 YNFKEQ. The CDR3 nucleotides read TGTGCCAGCAGCCAAGAAAGGCGGACTAACTCGATCACCGGGGAGCTGTTTTTT. The encoded protein is CASSQERRTNSITGELFF.